This T cell receptor (beta chain) was recorded in a study of blood T cell repertoires in COVID-19. For the study at large: Acute and convalescent COVID-19 samples came from the United States, Italy and Spain. PBMCs, B-cell-depleted T cells, or T cells provided the cDNA or gDNA that made up the material.

The germline V gene encodes CDR1 ENHRY and CDR2 SYGVKD. The CDR3 runs 13 residues. The V and J ends lost 7 bases and 6 bases, in that order; junction bases with no gene match: 3. Per the original data handling: From reference gene primer amplification, estimates of nucleated cell counts were derived. TCRdb's table, derived via immunoSEQ multiplex PCR, lists solely in-frame clones and lacks some. V, J and clone size were drawn from that table, and D and trimming were deduced from the DNA. Of under 60,000 clones listed, 65% to 90% were seen once; the top ten hold 10%. The chain is built from TRBV10-3 and TRBJ1-4, with 9 bases lining up with TRBD1. Sequences were obtained from peripheral blood. The receptor comes from a human donor in a cohort sampled during active COVID-19. CDR3 amino acids: CAIKGQGHEKLFF. The CDR3 DNA is TGTGCCATCAAGGGACAGGGACATGAAAAACTGTTTTTT.